The present TCR beta chain was sequenced within a study of identical twins. Study-level findings and limits: Out-of-frame alpha sequences that twins shared showed excess low generation probability. Cord blood beta clonotypes present at high abundance carried fewer insertions; no such pattern appeared in memory repertoires.

A single count supports this clonotype. Its specificity is unknown. TCRdb used MiXCR to reprocess the 5' RACE reads, holding one entry per CDR3 protein. This sample yields roughly 1,500,000 distinct CDR3 sequences, of which roughly 35% are seen a single time; about 0.27% belongs to the top ten. Trimming took 6 bases from V and 4 from J; bases not matched to a gene: 5. This CDR3 has 15 residues. Germline V gives CDR1 MNHEY, CDR2 SVGAGI. The V and J genes are TRBV6-5 and TRBJ1-5; the match to TRBD1 covers 11 bases. The source material was cord blood. This TCR was sampled from a newborn girl in good health. The chain's CDR3 is CASSTDRGLNQPQHF. DNA of the CDR3: TGTGCCAGCAGCACGGACAGGGGGCTAAATCAGCCCCAGCATTTT.